This T cell receptor beta chain was captured by sequencing in a study of blood T cell repertoires in COVID-19. This CDR3 contains 17 residues. Per germline, CDR1 SGHTA and CDR2 FQGNSA. After removal of 5 bases from V and 5 bases from J, the junction contained 16 bases not matched to a gene. Method: immunoSEQ multiplex PCR; TCRdb's copy keeps in-frame clones and lacks some. Of some 150,000 clones listed, more than 65% are singletons. The rearrangement joins TRBV7-2 to TRBJ2-5, with TRBD2 matching over 8 bases. The source is a human donor in a cohort sampled during active COVID-19. The specimen sequenced was peripheral blood. Written as DNA, the CDR3 is TGTGCCAGCAGCCTCTCGACTAGCGCCGTTCACGGGGAGACCCAGTACTTC. This gives the protein CASSLSTSAVHGETQYF.